A single sample gave rise to the 17 T cell receptor beta chains below, sequenced in a study of T cells in Graves' hyperthyroidism and ophthalmopathy. RNA transcripts gave rise to amplified TCR beta CDR3 regions. HTBI primers were employed in a first-round RT-PCR of the TCR CDR3. Each CDR3 protein is one row after TCRdb ran MiXCR on the multiplex PCR reads. The table has a few hundred thousand distinct CDR3 sequences, approximately 15% seen once. The sequencing sample was made of blood. The receptor set was obtained from a woman under 30 with Graves' hyperthyroidism.

V and J are TRBV7-2 and TRBJ2-7, with D uncertain. Germline CDR1 is SGHTA and CDR2 is FQGNSA. This CDR3 contains 15 residues. Trimming took off 5 bases at V and 2 bases at J, with 16 bases between the two ends. CDR3 loop: CASSPQVWRPYEQYF. CDR3 sequence (DNA): TGTGCCAGCAGCCCTCAAGTGTGGAGACCCTACGAGCAGTACTTC.

This clonotype was seen repeatedly, ten times or more. The chain has TRBV19 and TRBJ1-2, with a weak D call TRBD1 (6 bases). Trimming shortened V by 2 bases and J by 2 bases, and 6 bases separated the two germline ends. Per the germline V gene, CDR1 is LNHDA and CDR2 is SQIVND (reference sequence). The CDR3 length is 13 residues. CDR3 sequence reads: CASSIRGNYGYTF. DNA for the CDR3: TGTGCCAGTAGTATAAGGGGGAACTATGGCTACACCTTC.

In this sample, this clonotype turned up a few times. The rearrangement links TRBV3-1 to TRBJ2-3; the match to TRBD2 covers 9 bases. CDR3 length equals 17 residues. V lost 5 bases and J lost 0; bases outside the gene matches: 9. Germline V CDR1 and CDR2: LGHDT, YNNKEL (reference sequence). This CDR3 is CASSFAFTSGSTDTQYF. As DNA, the CDR3 is TGTGCCAGCAGCTTCGCTTTCACTAGCGGGAGCACAGATACGCAGTATTTT.

CDR3 protein: CAWSVGTYKNSNQPQHF. In DNA form, the CDR3 reads TGTGCCTGGAGTGTAGGGACGTACAAAAATAGCAATCAGCCCCAGCATTTT. The chain recombines TRBV30 with TRBJ1-5, with D possibly TRBD1 on 5 matching bases. This CDR3 contains 17 residues. Germline V CDR1 and CDR2: GTSNPN, SVGIG (reference sequence). V was shortened by 0 bases and J by 0 bases, with 15 bases between the two germline ends.

About this clonotype: A read error may account for a junction end that differs from germline. The chain combines TRBV6-5 with TRBJ2-2; 9 bases line up with TRBD2. Germline V CDR1 and CDR2: MNHEY, SVGAGI. The CDR3 spans 13 residues. For the CDR3, the DNA is TGTGCCAGCAGTTACGTGGCGGGAGGGGAGCTGGTTTTT. The encoded protein is CASSYVAGGELVF.

This clonotype was counted a few times. The J gene is TRBJ2-1, the V gene TRBV6-2 or TRBV6-3; 7 bases are a match to TRBD2. The CDR3 covers 15 residues. CDR1 is MNHEY, CDR2 SVGEGT, per germline. Trimming cost V 6 bases and J 7 bases; bases outside gene matches: 12. CDR3 coding DNA: TGTGCCAGCAGAACGGGACTAAAGGGTTGGAATGAGCAGTTCTTC. Amino acid sequence: CASRTGLKGWNEQFF.

The chain recombines TRBV30 with TRBJ2-1, with 7 bases fitting TRBD2. This CDR3 contains 15 residues. Germline CDR1 and CDR2: GTSNPN and SVGIG (reference sequence). Germline trimming cut 3 bases from V and 0 bases from J; bases unmatched to any gene: 5. The CDR3 nucleotides read TGTGCCTGGAGGACTGGCGGGAGCTCCTACAATGAGCAGTTCTTC. Its translation is CAWRTGGSSYNEQFF.

There are many counts of this clonotype. The V and J genes are TRBV11-2 and TRBJ1-1; 7 nucleotides align to TRBD1. Trimming removed 5 bases from V and 6 bases from J; junction bases left unmatched: 12. CDR3 length equals 15 residues. CDR1 and CDR2 from the germline V gene are SGHAT and FQNNGV. CDR3 loop: CASSVRGTEYSEAFF. DNA for the CDR3: TGTGCCAGCAGCGTAAGGGGGACAGAATACTCTGAAGCTTTCTTT.

The table lists this clonotype with many counts. The genes are TRBV12-3 or TRBV12-4 and TRBJ2-1; 16 bases are a match to TRBD2. J lost 4 bases, V lost 5 bases, and 8 bases had no gene match. The CDR3 spans 18 residues. The CDR3 DNA sequence: TGTGCCAGCAGTCCCGGGACTAGCGGGAGGGTTCAGTACAATGAGCAGTTCTTC. It yields the protein CASSPGTSGRVQYNEQFF.

The V and J genes are TRBV7-9 and TRBJ1-2; D gene uncertain. This CDR3 is built from 15 residues. Looked up from germline, CDR1 is SEHNR and CDR2 is FQNEAQ (reference sequence). With 1 base removed from V and 8 bases from J, the gap between germline ends came to 17 bases. The CDR3 coding sequence is TGTGCCAGCAGCTTAGGGCAGTACCTACCGTTCGGCTACACCTTC. This encodes CASSLGQYLPFGYTF.

In its sample, this clonotype was seen a few times. The rearrangement links TRBV6-6 to TRBJ2-3, with D maybe TRBD1 (5 bases). The V end lost 0 bases, the J end lost 2 bases, and 6 bases lay between the germline ends. This CDR3 spans 14 amino acids. Germline V CDR1 and CDR2: MNHNY, SVGAGI (reference sequence). Here the CDR3 DNA reads TGTGCCAGCAGTTACTCCAGGGTCACAGATACGCAGTATTTT. It translates to CASSYSRVTDTQYF.

V gene TRBV4-1 combines with J gene TRBJ1-4; D is uncertain. CDR1 MGHRA and CDR2 YSYEKL come from the germline V gene. The V and J ends lost 3 bases and 7 bases respectively, with 18 bases between them. CDR3 length: 16 amino acids. CDR3 bases: TGCGCCAGCAGCCATAACTTCGGGAGGAGGAGTGAAAAACTGTTTTTT. Its protein product is CASSHNFGRRSEKLFF.

This clonotype was detected many times. Because the CDR3's place on the DNA is in doubt, the DNA is left out and the CDR3 is given as listed by TCRdb. CDR3 sequence reads: CASSFLAAGKLFF. This chain joins TRBV12-3 or TRBV12-4 and TRBJ1-4. From its first to its last residue, the CDR3 has 13 amino acids.

This chain joins TRBV7-6 and TRBJ2-1, with 8 positions matching TRBD2. The V gene end was trimmed by 4 bases and the J gene end by 9 bases; junction bases not matched to a gene: 14. The CDR3 is 16 amino acids. From germline, CDR1 is SGHVS and CDR2 FNYEAQ. CDR3 coding DNA: TGTGCCAGCAGCTCAAGCGGGAGACCCCAACTGGGTGAGCAGTTCTTC. Translating gives CASSSSGRPQLGEQFF.

This clonotype came up a few times. This sequence joins TRBV19 and TRBJ2-7; 10 bases match TRBD2. V gave up 9 bases and J gave up 5 bases; unmatched junction bases: 7. From germline, CDR1 is LNHDA and CDR2 SQIVND (reference sequence). There are 13 residues in the CDR3. The CDR3 loop is CASTRTSGNEQYF. DNA of the CDR3: TGTGCCAGCACGAGGACTAGCGGCAACGAGCAGTACTTC. Based on the CDR3 plus reference TRBV19 and TRBJ2-7, the full variable domain is DGGITQSPKYLFRKEGQNVTLSCEQNLNHDAMYWYRQDPGQGLRLIYYSQIVNDFQKGDIAEGYSVSREKKESFPLTVTSAQKNPTAFYLCASTRTSGNEQYFGPGTRLTVT.

Concerning this clonotype: A much larger clonotype is one base distant, so this may be a read error. This sequence joins TRBV24-1 and TRBJ1-1; perhaps TRBD1 as D (6 bases). The CDR3 is made up of 13 amino acids. Germline V gene data show CDR1 as KGHDR and CDR2 as SFDVKD. The CDR3 here is CATKRGRDTEVFF. CDR3 DNA: TGTGCCACCAAGAGGGGGAGGGACACTGAAGTTTTCTTT.

To note about this clonotype: One base away lies a much larger clone, so this may be a sequencing read error. The CDR3 does not end in the conserved phenylalanine or tryptophan, so this is likely a read error. CDR3 protein: CASSYAGTSGYNEQFS. In nucleotides, the CDR3 is TGTGCCAGCAGTTACGCCGGGACTAGCGGCTACAATGAGCAGTTCTCC. The V gene is TRBV6-5, the J gene TRBJ2-1; 11 bases align to TRBD2. Per the germline V gene, CDR1 is MNHEY and CDR2 is SVGAGI. The CDR3 loop spans 16 amino acids. Trimming removed 2 bases from V and 3 bases from J; junction bases left unmatched: 3.